This TCR beta chain was captured in a study of Ad26.COV2.S vaccination and SARS-CoV-2 variants. Study-wide points: Non-spike TCR breadth was similar in vaccine and placebo recipients. Total T cell responses, in the TCR breadth and depth analyses, may have been underestimated. It was reported that spike-specific CD8+ and CD4+ T cell responses were substantially broad after vaccination.

J lost 6 bases, V lost 9 bases, and 9 bases had no gene match. CDR3 length equals 16 residues. The germline V gene encodes CDR1 KGHDR and CDR2 SFDVKD. Concerning this clone: The antigen is undetermined.

The data were produced by immunoSEQ multiplex PCR, yet TCRdb's version contains in-frame clones alone and is incomplete. The sample consists of roughly 700,000 clones, roughly nine tenths of them appearing once. The treatment is: over 15 received Ad26.COV2.S at low or high dose, single or two shots; 5 received placebo; per-sample allocation not given. Material that was analyzed had been drawn on day 63 after the first vaccine or placebo injection. V and J are TRBV24-1 and TRBJ2-1, with 14 bases aligning to TRBD2. The sample here was peripheral blood, taken in a trial of Ad26.COV2.S vaccine versus placebo. This TCR was recovered from a person between 18 and 59 years old who received the Ad26.COV2.S COVID-19 vaccine or a placebo. The DNA for the CDR3 is TGTGCCACCTCCAGTCCAGGGACTAGCGGGAGCAATGAGCAGTTCTTC. It specifies CATSSPGTSGSNEQFF.